This T cell receptor (beta chain) was obtained from a study of OX40 agonist ivuxolimab in advanced cancers. Regarding the study as a whole: Normalized expansion of T-cell clones was also low for some nonresponders.

Regarding this clone: Its cognate antigen is unknown.

Germline assignment: CDR1 MNHEY and CDR2 SVGAGI. This CDR3 is built from 13 residues. V lost 2 bases and J lost 2, with 6 bases in between. Measured with immunoSEQ multiplex PCR; TCRdb has only the in-frame clones, and not every one. The sample carries tens of thousands of clones, about nine tenths recorded once. The sample in question was CD4+ or CD8+ T cells sorted from blood, obtained in a trial of the OX40 agonist ivuxolimab. The sequence came from an adult with an advanced solid tumor such as melanoma, head and neck, liver or kidney cancer. J is TRBJ1-2 and V is TRBV6-5; TRBD1 might be the D (5 bases). CDR3 sequence (DNA): TGTGCCAGCAGTTACGGGGACAACTATGGCTACACCTTC. This gives the protein CASSYGDNYGYTF.